This TCR beta chain emerged from a study of CD8+ T cells in alopecia areata. Study overall: Treatment comprised oral tofacitinib, 5 to 10 mg twice daily, in treated patients. Findings and caveats of the study: The study found that many expanded lesional clones persisted in scalp and blood during tofacitinib. Links between baseline CD8+ expansion and response need larger treated cohorts.

Investigators isolated RNA and reverse transcribed it into cDNA to act as the sequencing template. The method was immunoSEQ multiplex PCR; TCRdb's version includes in-frame clones alone and lacks a portion of them. Altogether over 85,000 clones are present, just over 70% being singletons, with the ten largest covering around 15%. Treatment described: oral pan-JAK inhibitor, 5-10 mg twice daily. This clone has just a few counts. Its antigen is unknown. The junction departs from the called germline gene at one end, perhaps through a read error. The CDR3 consists of 18 residues. CDR1 LGHNT and CDR2 FRNRAP come from the germline V gene.

This clonotype originated in a human donor with alopecia areata. The input for sequencing was CD8+ T cells sorted from blood, taken around week 42, from a patient treated with tofacitinib. The chain couples TRBV12-5 to TRBJ2-2; TRBD2 is a possible D gene (7 bases). Written as DNA, the CDR3 is TGTGCTAGTTGTTTCTCGGTCTCGGGGGGCATAAACACCGGGGAGCTGTTTTTT. It specifies CASCFSVSGGINTGELFF. Full variable domain (rest looked up from reference TRBV12-5 and TRBJ2-2): DARVTQTPRHKVTEMGQEVTMRCQPILGHNTVFWYRQTMMQGLELLAYFRNRAPLDDSGMPKDRFSAEMPDATLATLKIQPSEPRDSAVYFCASCFSVSGGINTGELFFGEGSRLTVL.